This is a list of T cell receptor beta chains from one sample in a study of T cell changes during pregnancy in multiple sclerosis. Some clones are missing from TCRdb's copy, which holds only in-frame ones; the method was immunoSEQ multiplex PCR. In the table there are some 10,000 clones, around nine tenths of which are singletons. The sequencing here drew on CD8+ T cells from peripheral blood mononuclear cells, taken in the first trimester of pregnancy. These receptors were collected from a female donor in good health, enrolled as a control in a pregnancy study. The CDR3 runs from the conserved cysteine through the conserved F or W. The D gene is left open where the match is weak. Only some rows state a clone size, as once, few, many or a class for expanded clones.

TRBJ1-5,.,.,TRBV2,CASKPDSTDQPQHF,TGTGCCAGCAAGCCCGACAGTACCGATCAGCCCCAGCATTTT
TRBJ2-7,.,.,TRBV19,CASEGDKSYEQYF,TGTGCCAGTGAGGGGGACAAATCCTACGAGCAGTACTTC
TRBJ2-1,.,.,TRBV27,CASSLPPAGEQFF,TGTGCCAGCAGTTTGCCCCCTGCGGGTGAGCAGTTCTTC
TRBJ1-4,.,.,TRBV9,CASSIGGATNEKLFF,TGTGCCAGCAGCATCGGGGGGGCGACTAATGAAAAACTGTTTTTT
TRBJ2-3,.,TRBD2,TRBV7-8,CASSLVGGWSGTDTQYF,TGTGCCAGCAGCTTAGTGGGGGGGTGGAGTGGCACAGATACGCAGTATTTT
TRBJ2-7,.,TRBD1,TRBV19,CASSSSDRGYEQYF,TGTGCCAGTAGTTCCTCGGACAGGGGTTACGAGCAGTACTTC
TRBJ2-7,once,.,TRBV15,CATSREQGPPYEQYF,TGTGCCACCAGCAGAGAACAGGGTCCGCCCTACGAGCAGTACTTC
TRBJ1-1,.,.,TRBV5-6,CASSFEFDSPQNEAFF,TGTGCCAGCAGCTTTGAGTTTGACAGCCCACAAAATGAAGCTTTCTTT
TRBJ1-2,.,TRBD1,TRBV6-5,CASSSLDREVVYGYTF,TGTGCCAGCAGTTCCCTAGACAGGGAGGTGGTCTATGGCTACACCTTC
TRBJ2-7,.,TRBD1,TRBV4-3,CASSQVRDRLAYEQYF,TGCGCCAGCAGCCAAGTCCGGGACAGGTTAGCCTACGAGCAGTACTTC
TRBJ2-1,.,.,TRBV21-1,CASSGGVRYNEQFF,TGTGCCAGCAGCGGGGGCGTAAGGTACAATGAGCAGTTCTTC
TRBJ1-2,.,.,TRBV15,CATSRVWGGSGYTF,TGTGCCACCAGCAGAGTATGGGGGGGGTCTGGCTACACCTTC
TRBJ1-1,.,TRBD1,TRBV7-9,CASSFTGAAPLDTEAFF,TGTGCCAGCAGCTTCACAGGGGCGGCCCCACTTGACACTGAAGCTTTCTTT
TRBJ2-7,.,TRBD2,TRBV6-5,CASSYPAGGSHEQYF,TGTGCCAGCAGTTACCCGGCGGGGGGGTCCCACGAGCAGTACTTC
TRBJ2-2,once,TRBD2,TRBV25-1,CASAGLEDTGELFF,TGTGCCAGCGCGGGACTAGAAGACACCGGGGAGCTGTTTTTT
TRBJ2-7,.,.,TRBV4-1,CASSQIRDTSYEQYF,TGCGCCAGCAGCCAGATAAGGGACACCTCCTACGAGCAGTACTTC
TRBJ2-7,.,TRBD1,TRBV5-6,CASSRDRGEQYF,TGTGCCAGCAGCCGGGACAGGGGTGAGCAGTACTTC
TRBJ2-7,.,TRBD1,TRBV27,CASSLLTGTYEQYF,TGTGCCAGCAGTTTATTGACAGGGACCTACGAGCAGTACTTC
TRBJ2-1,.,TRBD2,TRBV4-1,CASSGLGSAGGPHEQFF,TGCGCCAGCAGCGGCCTAGGCTCGGCGGGGGGGCCGCATGAGCAGTTCTTC
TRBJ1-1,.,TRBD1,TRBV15,CATSFQGAWTEAFF,TGTGCCACCAGCTTTCAGGGGGCCTGGACTGAAGCTTTCTTT
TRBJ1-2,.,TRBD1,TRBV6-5,CASSPKTGISYGYTF,TGTGCCAGCAGCCCCAAGACAGGGATCTCCTATGGCTACACCTTC
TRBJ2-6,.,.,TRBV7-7,CASSQAPGSGANVLTF,TGTGCCAGCAGCCAAGCCCCGGGGTCTGGGGCCAACGTCCTGACTTTC